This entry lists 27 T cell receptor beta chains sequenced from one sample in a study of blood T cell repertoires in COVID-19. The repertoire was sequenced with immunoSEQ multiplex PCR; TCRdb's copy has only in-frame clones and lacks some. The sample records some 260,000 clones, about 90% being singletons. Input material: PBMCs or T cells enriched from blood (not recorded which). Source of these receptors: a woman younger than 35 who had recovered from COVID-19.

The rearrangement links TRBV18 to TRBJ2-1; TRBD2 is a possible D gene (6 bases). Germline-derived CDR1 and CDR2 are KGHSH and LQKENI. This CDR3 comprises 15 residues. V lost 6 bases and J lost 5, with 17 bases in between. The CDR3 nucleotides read TGTGCCAGCTCTCTTGGGGCGGGGAGTAACAATGAGCAGTTCTTC. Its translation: CASSLGAGSNNEQFF. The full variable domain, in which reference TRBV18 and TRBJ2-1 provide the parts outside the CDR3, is NAGVMQNPRHLVRRRGQEARLRCSPMKGHSHVYWYRQLPEEGLKFMVYLQKENIIDESGMPKERFSAEFPKEGPSILRIQQVVRGDSAAYFCASSLGAGSNNEQFFGPGTRLTVL.

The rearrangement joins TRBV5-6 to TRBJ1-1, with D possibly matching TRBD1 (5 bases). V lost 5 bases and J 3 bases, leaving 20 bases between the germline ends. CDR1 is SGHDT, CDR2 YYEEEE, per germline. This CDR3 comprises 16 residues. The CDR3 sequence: CASRSWWGGEYTEAFF. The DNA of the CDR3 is TGTGCCAGCAGATCCTGGTGGGGGGGTGAGTACACTGAAGCTTTCTTT.

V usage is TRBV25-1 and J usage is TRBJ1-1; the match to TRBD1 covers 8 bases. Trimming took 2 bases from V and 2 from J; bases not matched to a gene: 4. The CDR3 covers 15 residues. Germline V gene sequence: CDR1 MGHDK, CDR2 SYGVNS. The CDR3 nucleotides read TGTGCCAGCAGTGAACGGACAGGGACTAACACTGAAGCTTTCTTT. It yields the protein CASSERTGTNTEAFF.

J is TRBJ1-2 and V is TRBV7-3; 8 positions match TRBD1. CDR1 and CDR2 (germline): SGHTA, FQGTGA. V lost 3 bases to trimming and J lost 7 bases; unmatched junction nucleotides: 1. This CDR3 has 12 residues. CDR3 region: CASSFGQGGYTF. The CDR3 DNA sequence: TGTGCCAGCAGCTTTGGACAGGGTGGCTACACCTTC.

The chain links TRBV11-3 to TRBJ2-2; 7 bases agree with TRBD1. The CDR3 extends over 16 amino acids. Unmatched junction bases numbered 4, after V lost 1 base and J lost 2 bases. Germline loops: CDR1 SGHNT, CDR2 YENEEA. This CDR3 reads CASSLGGQINTGELFF. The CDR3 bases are TGTGCCAGCAGCTTAGGGGGACAGATAAACACCGGGGAGCTGTTTTTT.

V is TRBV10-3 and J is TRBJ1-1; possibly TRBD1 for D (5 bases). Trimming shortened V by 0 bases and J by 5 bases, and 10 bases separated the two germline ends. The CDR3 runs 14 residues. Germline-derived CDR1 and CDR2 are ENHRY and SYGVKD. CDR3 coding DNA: TGTGCCATCAGTGAGTCTTTGGCAGGGACTGAAGCTTTCTTT. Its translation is CAISESLAGTEAFF.

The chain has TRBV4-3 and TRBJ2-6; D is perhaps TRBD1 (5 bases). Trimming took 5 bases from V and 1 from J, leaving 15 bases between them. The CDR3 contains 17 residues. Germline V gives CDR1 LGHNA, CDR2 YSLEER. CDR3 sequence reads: CASSERTLKSGANVLTF. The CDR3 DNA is TGCGCCAGCAGCGAAAGGACACTTAAGTCTGGGGCCAACGTCCTGACTTTC.

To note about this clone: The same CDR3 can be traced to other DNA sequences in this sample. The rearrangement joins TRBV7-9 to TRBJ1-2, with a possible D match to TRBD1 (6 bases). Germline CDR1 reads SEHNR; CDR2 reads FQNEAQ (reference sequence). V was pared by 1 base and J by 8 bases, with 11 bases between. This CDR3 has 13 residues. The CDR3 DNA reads TGTGCCAGCAGCTTAGACCCTACAGGGGGCTACACCTTC. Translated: CASSLDPTGGYTF.

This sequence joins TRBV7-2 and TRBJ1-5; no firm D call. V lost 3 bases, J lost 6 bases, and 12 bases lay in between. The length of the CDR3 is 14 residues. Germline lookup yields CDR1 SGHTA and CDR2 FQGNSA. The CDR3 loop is CASSFQAFGQPQHF. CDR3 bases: TGTGCCAGCAGCTTCCAGGCCTTCGGTCAGCCCCAGCATTTT.

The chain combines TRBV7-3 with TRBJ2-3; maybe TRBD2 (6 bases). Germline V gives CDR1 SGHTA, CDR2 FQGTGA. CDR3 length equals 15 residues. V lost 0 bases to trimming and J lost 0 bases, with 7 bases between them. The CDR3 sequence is CASSLTGGSTDTQYF. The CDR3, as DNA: TGTGCCAGCAGCTTAACGGGGGGTAGCACAGATACGCAGTATTTT.

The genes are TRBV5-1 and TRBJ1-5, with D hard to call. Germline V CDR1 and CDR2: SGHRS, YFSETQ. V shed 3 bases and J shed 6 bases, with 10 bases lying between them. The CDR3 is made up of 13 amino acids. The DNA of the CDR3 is TGCGCCAGCAGCTCATTCGCGGGTCAGCCCCAGCATTTT. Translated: CASSSFAGQPQHF. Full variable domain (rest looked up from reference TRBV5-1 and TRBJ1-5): KAGVTQTPRYLIKTRGQQVTLSCSPISGHRSVSWYQQTPGQGLQFLFEYFSETQRNKGNFPGRFSGRQFSNSRSEMNVSTLELGDSALYLCASSSFAGQPQHFGDGTRLSIL.

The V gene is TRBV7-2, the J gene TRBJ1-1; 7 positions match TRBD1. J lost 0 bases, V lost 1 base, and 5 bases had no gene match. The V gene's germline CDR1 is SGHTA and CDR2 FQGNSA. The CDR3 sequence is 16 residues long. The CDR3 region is CASSLDPGGLNTEAFF. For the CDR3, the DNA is TGTGCCAGCAGCTTAGACCCAGGGGGGCTGAACACTGAAGCTTTCTTT.

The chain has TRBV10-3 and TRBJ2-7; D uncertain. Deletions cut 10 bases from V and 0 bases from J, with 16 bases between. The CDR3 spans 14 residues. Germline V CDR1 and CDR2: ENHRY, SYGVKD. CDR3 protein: CATQENPSSYEQYF. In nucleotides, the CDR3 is TGTGCCACACAAGAAAACCCTAGCTCCTACGAGCAGTACTTC.

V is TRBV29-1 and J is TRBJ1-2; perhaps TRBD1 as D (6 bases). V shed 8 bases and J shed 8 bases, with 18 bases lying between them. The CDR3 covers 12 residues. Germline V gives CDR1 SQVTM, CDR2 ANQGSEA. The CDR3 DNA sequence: TGCAGCACCTCATTGGCGAGGGGGGGCTACACCTTC. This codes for CSTSLARGGYTF.

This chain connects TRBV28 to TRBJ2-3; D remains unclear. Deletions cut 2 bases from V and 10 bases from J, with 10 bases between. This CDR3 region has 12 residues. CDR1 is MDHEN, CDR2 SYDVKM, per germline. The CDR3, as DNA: TGTGCCAGCAGTTTAGTCTCCCCAGCGCAGTATTTT. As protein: CASSLVSPAQYF.

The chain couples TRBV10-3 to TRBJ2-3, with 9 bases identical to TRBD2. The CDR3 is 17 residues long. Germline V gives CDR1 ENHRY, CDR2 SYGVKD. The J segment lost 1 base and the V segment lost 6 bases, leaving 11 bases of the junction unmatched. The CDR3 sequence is CAISSMGGGGGTDTQYF. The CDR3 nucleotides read TGTGCCATCAGCTCTATGGGCGGGGGGGGCGGCACAGATACGCAGTATTTT.

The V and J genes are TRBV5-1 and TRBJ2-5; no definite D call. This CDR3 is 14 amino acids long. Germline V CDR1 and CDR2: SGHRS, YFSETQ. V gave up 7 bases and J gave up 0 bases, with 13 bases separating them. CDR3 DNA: TGCGCCAGCGCCCGCGGCCTAAACCAAGAGACCCAGTACTTC. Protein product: CASARGLNQETQYF.

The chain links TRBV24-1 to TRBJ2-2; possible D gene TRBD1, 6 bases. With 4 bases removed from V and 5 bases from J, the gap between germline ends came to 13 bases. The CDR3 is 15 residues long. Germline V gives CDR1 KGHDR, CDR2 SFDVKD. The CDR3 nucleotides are TGTGCCACCAGTGACCCTGGACAGCTGACCGGGGAGCTGTTTTTT. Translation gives CATSDPGQLTGELFF.

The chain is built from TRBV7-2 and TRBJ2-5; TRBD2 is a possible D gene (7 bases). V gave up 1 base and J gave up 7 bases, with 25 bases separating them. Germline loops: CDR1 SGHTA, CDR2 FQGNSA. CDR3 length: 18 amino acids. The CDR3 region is CASSLEGPFGGLTGTQYF. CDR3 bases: TGTGCCAGCAGCTTAGAAGGGCCCTTCGGGGGGCTGACAGGGACCCAGTACTTC.

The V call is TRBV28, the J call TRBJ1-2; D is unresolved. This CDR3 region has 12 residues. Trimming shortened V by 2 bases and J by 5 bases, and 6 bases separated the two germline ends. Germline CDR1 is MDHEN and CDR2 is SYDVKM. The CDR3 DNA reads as TGTGCCAGCAGTTTAATTATGTATGGCTACACCTTC. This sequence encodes CASSLIMYGYTF.

The CDR3 loop reads CASSVEGRRDNEQFF. In DNA form, the CDR3 reads TGTGCCAGCAGCGTAGAGGGGAGGCGGGACAATGAGCAGTTCTTC. The V gene is TRBV9, the J gene TRBJ2-1; D possibly corresponds to TRBD2 (6 bases). This CDR3 comprises 15 residues. Germline CDR1 reads SGDLS; CDR2 reads YYNGEE. With 0 bases removed from V and 5 bases from J, the gap between germline ends came to 12 bases.

The CDR3 sequence: CASSLAAGVNTGELFF. CDR3 nucleotide sequence: TGTGCCAGCAGCTTAGCGGCAGGGGTGAACACCGGGGAGCTGTTTTTT. This chain connects TRBV7-2 to TRBJ2-2; D perhaps matches TRBD1 (6 bases). CDR3 size: 16 residues. CDR1 and CDR2 from the germline V gene are SGHTA and FQGNSA. V lost 0 bases and J 1 base, leaving 9 bases between the germline ends.

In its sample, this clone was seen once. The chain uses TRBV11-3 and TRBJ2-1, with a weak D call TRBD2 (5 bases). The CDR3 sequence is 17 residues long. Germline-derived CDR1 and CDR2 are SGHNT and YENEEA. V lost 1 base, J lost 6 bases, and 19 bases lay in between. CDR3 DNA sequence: TGTGCCAGCAGCTTAGCTAGTGGGAGCCCCACGGGCAATGAGCAGTTCTTC. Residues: CASSLASGSPTGNEQFF.

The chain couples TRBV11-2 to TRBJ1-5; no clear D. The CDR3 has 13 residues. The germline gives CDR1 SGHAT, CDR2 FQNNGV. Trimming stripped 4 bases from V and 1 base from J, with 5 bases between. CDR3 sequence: CASSSQSNQPQHF. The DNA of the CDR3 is TGTGCCAGCAGCTCGCAGAGCAATCAGCCCCAGCATTTT.

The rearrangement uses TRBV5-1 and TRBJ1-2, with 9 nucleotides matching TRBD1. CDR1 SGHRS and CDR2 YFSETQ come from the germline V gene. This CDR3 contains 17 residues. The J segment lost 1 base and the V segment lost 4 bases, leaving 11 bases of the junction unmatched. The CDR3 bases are TGCGCCAGCAGCATAAAGGGACAGGGAAGTCATAACTATGGCTACACCTTC. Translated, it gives CASSIKGQGSHNYGYTF.

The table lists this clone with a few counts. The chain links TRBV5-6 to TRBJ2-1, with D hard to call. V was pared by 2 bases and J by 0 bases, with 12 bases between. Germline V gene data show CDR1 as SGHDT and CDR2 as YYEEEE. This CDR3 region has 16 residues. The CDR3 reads CASSLLSEYSYNEQFF. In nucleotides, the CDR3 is TGTGCCAGCAGCTTACTTTCGGAGTACTCCTACAATGAGCAGTTCTTC.

The CDR3: CASETGLNYGYTF. The CDR3 region has the DNA TGTGCCAGTGAGACAGGCCTTAACTATGGCTACACCTTC. J is TRBJ1-2 and V is TRBV7-2; tentatively, D is TRBD1 (6 bases). CDR1 and CDR2 from the germline V gene are SGHTA and FQGNSA. This CDR3 has 13 residues. Deletions cut 9 bases from V and 1 base from J, with 12 bases between.